This TCR beta chain appears in the sequencing data of a study of control samples from healthy donors and cancer patients. The data were produced by immunoSEQ multiplex PCR, yet TCRdb's version contains in-frame clones alone and is incomplete. The sample records about 80,000 clones, 75% to 95% being singletons. In germline, CDR1 is SNHLY, CDR2 FYNNEI. After removal of 10 bases from V and 4 bases from J, the junction contained 10 bases not matched to a gene. The CDR3 runs 13 residues. The TCR comes from a man between 50 and 59 years old in good health. J is TRBJ2-7 and V is TRBV2; 7 bases line up with TRBD1. Material: blood. DNA of the CDR3: TGTGCCACCACACCGGGACAGTCTTACGAGCAGTACTTC. Its protein is CATTPGQSYEQYF.